This entry is about one T cell receptor beta chain. Antigen: not known. CDR1 and CDR2 from the germline V gene are LNHDA and SQIVND (reference sequence). V shed 3 bases and J 3 bases; nucleotides not matched to a gene: 6. This CDR3 comprises 16 residues. The sample comes from a study of cytotoxic CD8 clonotypes in ibrutinib-treated CLL. Study background: Response sampling occurred after a median around 12 months of treatment (range 6 to 36).

Broader study findings: Different sampling times were used for sustained-remission and progressing patients. Private clonotypes, not public ones, expanded at ibrutinib response. Baseline clonality, higher than in age-matched healthy donors, tracked circulating CD8+ T-cell counts.

Some clones are missing from TCRdb's copy, which holds only in-frame ones; the method was immunoSEQ multiplex PCR. The sample includes some 140,000 clones, around 80% of them seen just once. This sequence originates from a human donor with chronic lymphocytic leukemia. The specimen was PBMCs, collected after 24 months of ibrutinib treatment. The rearrangement links TRBV19 to TRBJ1-1; 11 positions match TRBD1. DNA for the CDR3: TGTGCCAGTAGTATTAACCCGGGACAGGGGGACACTGAAGCTTTCTTT. It encodes CASSINPGQGDTEAFF.